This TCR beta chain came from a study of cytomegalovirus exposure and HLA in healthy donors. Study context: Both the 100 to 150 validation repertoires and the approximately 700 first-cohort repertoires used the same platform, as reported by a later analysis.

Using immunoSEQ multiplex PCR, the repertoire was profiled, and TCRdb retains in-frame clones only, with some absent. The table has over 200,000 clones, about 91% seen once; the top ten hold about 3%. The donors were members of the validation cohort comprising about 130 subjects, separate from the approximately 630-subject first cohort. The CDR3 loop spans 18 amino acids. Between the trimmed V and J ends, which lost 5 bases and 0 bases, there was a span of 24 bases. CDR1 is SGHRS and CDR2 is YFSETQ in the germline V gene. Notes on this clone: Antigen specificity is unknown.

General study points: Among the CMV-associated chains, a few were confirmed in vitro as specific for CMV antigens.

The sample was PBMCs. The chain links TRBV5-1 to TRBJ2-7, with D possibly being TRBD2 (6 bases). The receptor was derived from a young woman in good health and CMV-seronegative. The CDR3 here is CASRISLSKAGSSYEQYF. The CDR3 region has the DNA TGCGCCAGCAGGATCTCCCTTTCTAAAGCGGGCTCCTCCTACGAGCAGTACTTC.